A single sample is the source of the 29 T cell receptor beta chains below, sequenced in a study of neurological immune-mediated disorders. In TCRdb, the 5' RACE reads were re-called with MiXCR into one record per CDR3 protein. The sample lists 65,000 to 75,000 distinct CDR3 sequences, around 5% seen once, with 2% to 2.5% in the top ten. Input material: PBMCs. These receptors all stem from a woman in her sixties or seventies with multiple sclerosis.

This clonotype was detected only a few times. The chain employs TRBV5-1 and TRBJ1-1; 12 bases align to TRBD1. The V gene's germline CDR1 is SGHRS and CDR2 YFSETQ. With 4 bases clipped from V and 3 bases from J, the junction kept 7 bases outside the gene matches. The CDR3 is 16 amino acids. CDR3 sequence (DNA): TGCGCCAGCAGCCACTCGGGACAGGGGGCGTACACTGAAGCTTTCTTT. It specifies CASSHSGQGAYTEAFF.

The table lists this clonotype with many counts. V gene TRBV6-6 combines with J gene TRBJ1-2, with 7 bases aligning to TRBD1. CDR1 is MNHNY, CDR2 SVGAGI, per germline (reference sequence). V lost 6 bases to trimming and J lost 3 bases; unmatched junction nucleotides: 13. This CDR3 has 16 residues. In DNA form, the CDR3 reads TGTGCCAGCAGGACACAGGGGCCTGGGGCGGACTATGGCTACACCTTC. Translating gives CASRTQGPGADYGYTF.

This clonotype was seen repeatedly, ten times or more. This chain joins TRBV3-1 and TRBJ2-1; TRBD2 agrees at 8 bases. Germline CDR1 LGHDT, CDR2 YNNKEL (reference sequence). The CDR3 extends over 14 amino acids. With 1 base clipped from V and 7 bases from J, the junction kept 3 bases outside the gene matches. The CDR3 bases are TGTGCCAGCAGCCAAGGGGGGACTAGGAATGAGCAGTTCTTC. Translation gives CASSQGGTRNEQFF.

This clonotype was observed at least ten times. This chain joins TRBV18 and TRBJ2-7; D remains ambiguous. With 1 base removed from V and 5 bases from J, the gap between germline ends came to 12 bases. The CDR3 sequence is 14 residues long. Germline loops: CDR1 KGHSH, CDR2 LQKENI. CDR3 loop: CASSPRRAKHEQYF. CDR3 in DNA: TGTGCCAGCTCACCACGAAGGGCCAAGCACGAGCAGTACTTC.

This clonotype was seen many times. The chain is built from TRBV9 and TRBJ2-7; D ambiguous. Germline CDR1 is SGDLS and CDR2 is YYNGEE. V was clipped by 3 bases and J by 3 bases, with 7 bases between them. This CDR3 contains 12 residues. The CDR3 is CASSDGFYEQYF. Here the CDR3 DNA reads TGTGCCAGCAGCGACGGCTTCTACGAGCAGTACTTC.

This clonotype was counted only a few times. This may be a read error, as it is one base from a much larger clone. This chain joins TRBV12-3 or TRBV12-4 and TRBJ1-1; D is unclear. The CDR3 sequence is 11 residues long. V lost 7 bases and J lost 6, with 9 bases in between. The CDR3 DNA sequence: TGTGCCAGCACCCTGGTACCTGAAGCTTTCTTT. Protein product: CASTLVPEAFF.

V gene TRBV7-8 combines with J gene TRBJ2-1; possible D gene TRBD2, 6 bases. The CDR3 is 13 residues long. With 6 bases removed from V and 7 bases from J, the gap between germline ends came to 13 bases. CDR1 is SGHVS, CDR2 FQNEAQ, per germline. In nucleotides, the CDR3 is TGTGCCAGCAGTTCGGGAGTGGGTAATGAGCAGTTCTTC. Translation: CASSSGVGNEQFF.

In its sample, this clonotype was seen a few times. The V call is TRBV20-1, the J call TRBJ1-2, with a tentative D call TRBD1 (5 bases). The CDR3 covers 17 residues. Trimming pared 0 bases from V and 0 bases from J, leaving 17 bases between. Germline V CDR1 and CDR2: DFQATT, SNEGSKA (reference sequence). CDR3 nucleotide sequence: TGCAGTGCTAGAGACGGGACCTCGAGGCTAACTAACTATGGCTACACCTTC. Amino acid sequence: CSARDGTSRLTNYGYTF.

This clonotype showed up many times. The chain joins TRBV30 to TRBJ2-6; unclear D gene. Trimming shortened V by 4 bases and J by 0 bases, and 4 bases separated the two germline ends. From germline, CDR1 is GTSNPN and CDR2 SVGIG (reference sequence). The CDR3 has 13 residues. CDR3 nucleotide sequence: TGTGCCTGGACCCCCTCTGGGGCCAACGTCCTGACTTTC. Protein product: CAWTPSGANVLTF. The full variable domain, completed using reference TRBV30 and TRBJ2-6, is SQTIHQWPATLVQPVGSPLSLECTVEGTSNPNLYWYRQAAGRGLQLLFYSVGIGQISSEVPQNLSASRPQDRQFILSSKKLLLSDSGFYLCAWTPSGANVLTFGAGSRLTVL.

This clonotype was seen repeatedly, ten times or more. The chain combines TRBV6-6 with TRBJ1-6; tentative D call: TRBD1 (5 bases). Trimming stripped 4 bases from V and 7 bases from J, with 11 bases between. Per germline, CDR1 MNHNY and CDR2 SVGAGI (reference sequence). The CDR3 has 14 amino acids. CDR3 residues: CASSWGPRNSPLHF. The CDR3 DNA is TGTGCCAGCAGTTGGGGACCGAGGAATTCACCCCTCCACTTT.

V gene TRBV7-8 combines with J gene TRBJ2-4, with 11 bases that match TRBD2. V shed 5 bases and J 5 bases; nucleotides not matched to a gene: 2. This CDR3 contains 14 residues. From germline, CDR1 is SGHVS and CDR2 FQNEAQ. CDR3: CASSTGLAENIQYF. The CDR3 DNA is TGTGCCAGCAGCACGGGACTAGCGGAAAACATTCAGTACTTC.

This clonotype showed up many times. V is TRBV5-1 and J is TRBJ2-7; the match to TRBD2 covers 10 bases. This CDR3 has 14 amino acids. Looked up from germline, CDR1 is SGHRS and CDR2 is YFSETQ. Germline trimming cut 4 bases from V and 6 bases from J; bases unmatched to any gene: 7. CDR3 nucleotides: TGCGCCAGCAGCGAAGCGGGAGGGTGGGGCGAGCAGTACTTC. It codes for CASSEAGGWGEQYF. The entire variable domain, with the rest obtained from reference TRBV5-1 and TRBJ2-7, is as follows: KAGVTQTPRYLIKTRGQQVTLSCSPISGHRSVSWYQQTPGQGLQFLFEYFSETQRNKGNFPGRFSGRQFSNSRSEMNVSTLELGDSALYLCASSEAGGWGEQYFGPGTRLTVT.

A remark on this clonotype: A read error is possible here, since a much larger clone lies one base away. This chain links TRBV7-2 with TRBJ1-5; 7 positions match TRBD1. CDR1 SGHTA and CDR2 FQGNSA come from the germline V gene. This CDR3 has 15 amino acids. CDR3 sequence (DNA): TGTGCCAGCAGCCCACAGGGGCGAGGCAATCAGCACCAGCATTTT. Its protein is CASSPQGRGNQHQHF.

At least ten counts were recorded for this clonotype. This chain's CDR3 is CASRPGERGNYGYTF. The CDR3 coding sequence is TGTGCCAGCCGTCCCGGGGAGAGGGGCAACTATGGCTACACCTTC. The V call is TRBV27, the J call TRBJ1-2; possible D gene TRBD1, 5 bases. Looked up from germline, CDR1 is MNHEY and CDR2 is SMNVEV (reference sequence). There are 15 residues in the CDR3. Between the trimmed V and J ends, which lost 8 bases and 2 bases, there was a span of 18 bases.

This clonotype has at least ten counts. This chain's CDR3 is CASSLKQLGGEGNEQFF. The CDR3 DNA is TGTGCCAGCAGTTTGAAGCAATTGGGGGGAGAGGGCAATGAGCAGTTCTTC. This rearrangement joins TRBV12-3 or TRBV12-4 to TRBJ2-1; a weak D match, TRBD2 (6 bases). The CDR3 is made up of 17 amino acids. The V end lost 3 bases, the J end lost 6 bases, and 21 bases lay between the germline ends.

The chain joins TRBV20-1 to TRBJ2-6; D gene uncertain. Trimming stripped 3 bases from V and 0 bases from J, with 3 bases between. This CDR3 is 13 amino acids long. Germline assignment: CDR1 DFQATT and CDR2 SNEGSKA (reference sequence). Here the CDR3 DNA reads TGCAGTGCTAGCCCCTCTGGGGCCAACGTCCTGACTTTC. Its translation: CSASPSGANVLTF.

This clonotype was observed many times. The V and J genes are TRBV15 and TRBJ1-5; 12 nucleotides line up with TRBD1. CDR1 is LNHNV, CDR2 YYDKDF, per germline (reference sequence). CDR3 length equals 19 residues. The junction had 10 bases not matched to a gene; V was cut back by 0 bases and J by 4 bases. CDR3 residues: CATSRDKGTGGGGNQPQHF. The CDR3 bases are TGTGCCACCAGCAGAGATAAGGGGACAGGGGGCGGCGGGAATCAGCCCCAGCATTTT.

This clonotype was seen more than once but under ten times. J is TRBJ2-1 and V is TRBV20-1; 8 bases line up with TRBD2. This CDR3 has 16 residues. From germline, CDR1 is DFQATT and CDR2 SNEGSKA (reference sequence). Unmatched junction bases numbered 14, after V lost 5 bases and J lost 5 bases. As DNA, the CDR3 is TGCAGTGCTGCCAAAACCGGGACTAGAGGTAACAATGAGCAGTTCTTC. Translation gives CSAAKTGTRGNNEQFF.

This clonotype was observed at least ten times. This sequence joins TRBV6-5 and TRBJ1-5; unclear D gene. With 2 bases removed from V and 2 bases from J, the gap between germline ends came to 10 bases. CDR1 is MNHEY and CDR2 is SVGAGI in the germline V gene. This CDR3 comprises 15 residues. The CDR3 reads CASSYDGGGNQPQHF. CDR3 coding DNA: TGTGCCAGCAGTTACGACGGTGGGGGCAATCAGCCCCAGCATTTT.

At least ten counts were recorded for this clonotype. The chain is built from TRBV6-7 and TRBJ2-1; 9 bases line up with TRBD2. TRBV6-7 is filed as an ORF, its function uncertain. CDR3 size: 18 residues. V lost 8 bases and J lost 1; bases outside the gene matches: 15. CDR3: CASGEREVPSRSYNEQFF. In DNA form, the CDR3 reads TGTGCCAGCGGTGAGCGGGAGGTTCCAAGTAGGTCCTACAATGAGCAGTTCTTC.

This clonotype was counted many times. V and J are TRBV20-1 and TRBJ2-7, with 13 positions matching TRBD2. CDR3 length: 15 residues. CDR1 is DFQATT and CDR2 is SNEGSKA in the germline V gene (reference sequence). V lost 4 bases, J lost 0 bases, and 3 bases stayed unmatched. The CDR3 loop is CSAMTSGRPSYEQYF. Written as DNA, the CDR3 is TGCAGTGCTATGACTAGCGGGAGGCCCTCCTACGAGCAGTACTTC.

This clonotype was counted between two and nine times. This may be a read error, as it is one base from a much larger clone. The chain combines TRBV20-1 with TRBJ2-7; TRBD1 matches at 7 bases. V lost 3 bases and J lost 0; bases outside the gene matches: 17. This CDR3 is built from 18 residues. From germline, CDR1 is DFQATT and CDR2 SNEGSKA (reference sequence). The CDR3 protein is CSARSRWHGQASSYEQYF. The CDR3 region has the DNA TGCAGTGCTAGGAGTCGATGGCACGGACAGGCGAGCTCCTACGAGCAGTACTTC.

In this sample, this clonotype turned up many times. V gene TRBV5-1 combines with J gene TRBJ2-6, with 7 bases fitting TRBD1. CDR1 is SGHRS, CDR2 YFSETQ, per germline. This CDR3 is 19 amino acids long. V lost 4 bases and J lost 0; bases outside the gene matches: 13. CDR3 loop: CASSRSRGLPSSGANVLTF. In nucleotides, the CDR3 is TGCGCCAGCAGCCGAAGTAGGGGGCTGCCAAGCTCTGGGGCCAACGTCCTGACTTTC.

This clonotype was seen only a few times. The chain has TRBV9 and TRBJ2-5; TRBD1 aligns across 9 bases. The V segment lost 3 bases and the J segment 4 bases; nucleotides outside the gene matches: 4. The CDR3 runs to 14 residues. Germline CDR1 is SGDLS and CDR2 is YYNGEE. The CDR3 region has the DNA TGTGCCAGCAGCGGTACAGGGGGCCGAGAGACCCAGTACTTC. Amino acids: CASSGTGGRETQYF.

This clonotype was counted ten times or more. This sequence joins TRBV9 and TRBJ2-3; unclear D gene. In germline, CDR1 is SGDLS, CDR2 YYNGEE. Trimming removed 1 base from V and 1 base from J, with 4 bases in between. The CDR3 totals 13 residues. CDR3 bases: TGTGCCAGCAGCGTAAGCGGCACAGATACGCAGTATTTT. This sequence encodes CASSVSGTDTQYF.

The sample holds many counts of this clonotype. V gene TRBV7-2 combines with J gene TRBJ2-1, with 7 bases identical to TRBD2. CDR3 size: 18 residues. Germline-derived CDR1 and CDR2 are SGHTA and FQGNSA. V dropped 5 bases and J dropped 6; count of bases not matched to a gene: 19. Written as DNA, the CDR3 is TGTGCCAGCAGCCTCGATTCCGGATTTCGGGACTATCGCAATGAGCAGTTCTTC. Translation gives CASSLDSGFRDYRNEQFF.

This clonotype appeared many times. This chain uses TRBV7-2 with TRBJ2-3; TRBD2 is a possible D gene (5 bases). From germline, CDR1 is SGHTA and CDR2 FQGNSA. This CDR3 has 14 residues. Trimming removed 2 bases from V and 3 bases from J, with 9 bases in between. CDR3 in amino acids: CASSLNGKTDTQYF. As DNA, the CDR3 is TGTGCCAGCAGCTTAAACGGGAAAACAGATACGCAGTATTTT.

This clonotype occurred many times. This chain links TRBV20-1 with TRBJ2-7; TRBD2 matches 7 bases. The CDR3 loop spans 15 amino acids. Germline V gene lookup returns CDR1 DFQATT and CDR2 SNEGSKA (reference sequence). Unmatched junction bases numbered 6, after V lost 0 bases and J lost 1 base. This CDR3 is CSARDIGGRSYEQYF. CDR3 nucleotide sequence: TGCAGTGCTAGAGATATCGGCGGGAGATCCTACGAGCAGTACTTC.

This clonotype came up a few times. The rearrangement links TRBV20-1 to TRBJ2-3; 10 bases are shared with TRBD2. This CDR3 is 18 amino acids long. The germline V gene has CDR1 DFQATT and CDR2 SNEGSKA (reference sequence). V shed 2 bases, J shed 0 bases, and the junction held 11 bases outside the gene matches. CDR3 DNA sequence: TGCAGTGCTAGAAGAACTAGCGGGATTACTTTTAGCACAGATACGCAGTATTTT. Its translation: CSARRTSGITFSTDTQYF.